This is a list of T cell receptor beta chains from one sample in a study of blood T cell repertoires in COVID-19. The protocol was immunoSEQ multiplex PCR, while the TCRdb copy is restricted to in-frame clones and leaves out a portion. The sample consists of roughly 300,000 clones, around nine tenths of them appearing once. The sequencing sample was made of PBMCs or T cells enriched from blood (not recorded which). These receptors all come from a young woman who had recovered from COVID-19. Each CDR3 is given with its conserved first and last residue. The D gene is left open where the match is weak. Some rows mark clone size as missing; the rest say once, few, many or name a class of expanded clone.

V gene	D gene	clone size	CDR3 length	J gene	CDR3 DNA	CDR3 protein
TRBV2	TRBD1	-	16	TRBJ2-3	TGTGCCAGCAGTGAAGCCCGGCCAGGGGGCGTAGATACGCAGTATTTT	CASSEARPGGVDTQYF
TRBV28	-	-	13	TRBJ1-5	TGTGCCAGCACCGTCTATAGCAATCAGCCCCAGCATTTT	CASTVYSNQPQHF
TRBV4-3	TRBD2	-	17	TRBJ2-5	TGCGCCAGCAGCCAAGGGCAAACGCTAGCGGGAGAAGAGACCCAGTACTTC	CASSQGQTLAGEETQYF
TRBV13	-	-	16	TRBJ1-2	TGTGCCAGCAGCTTAGGCGGAGGTAGCTTTCCATATGGCTACACCTTC	CASSLGGGSFPYGYTF
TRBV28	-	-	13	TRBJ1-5	TGTGCCAGCAGCGTCAGGATCAATCAGCCCCAGCATTTT	CASSVRINQPQHF
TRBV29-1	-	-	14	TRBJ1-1	TGCAGCGTTCTTGCCCAACAGGGAAACACTGAAGCTTTCTTT	CSVLAQQGNTEAFF
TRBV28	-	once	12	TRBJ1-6	TGTGCCAGCAGCCTAAGAGTTTCACCCCTCCACTTT	CASSLRVSPLHF
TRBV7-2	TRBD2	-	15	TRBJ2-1	TGTGCCAGCAGCTTAGGACTAGCGGGTCCCGATGAGCAGTTCTTC	CASSLGLAGPDEQFF
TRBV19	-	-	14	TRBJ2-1	TGTGCCAGTAGTATCGCGGGACAGAACAATGAGCAGTTCTTC	CASSIAGQNNEQFF
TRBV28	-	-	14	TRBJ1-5	TGTGCCAGCAGTCCACCGGGACACTATCAGCCCCAGCATTTT	CASSPPGHYQPQHF
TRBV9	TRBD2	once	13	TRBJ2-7	TGTGCCAGCAGCGCCCTTGCGGGAGATGAGCAGTACTTC	CASSALAGDEQYF
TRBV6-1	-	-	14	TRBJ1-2	TGTGCCAGCAGTGACCGGCCAGGGTGGTATGGCTACACCTTC	CASSDRPGWYGYTF
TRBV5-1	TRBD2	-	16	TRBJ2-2	TGCGCCAGCAGCTTGCTAGCGGACGCGAACACCGGGGAGCTGTTTTTT	CASSLLADANTGELFF
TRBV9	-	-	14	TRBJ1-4	TGTGCCAGCAGTAGGACTAAGAAAGTTGAAAAACTGTTTTTT	CASSRTKKVEKLFF
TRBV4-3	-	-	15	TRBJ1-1	TGCGCCAGCAGCCAAGGCGCAGGTGTGAACACTGAAGCTTTCTTT	CASSQGAGVNTEAFF
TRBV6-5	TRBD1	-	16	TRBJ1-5	TGTGCCAGCAGTTACCTCGGGACAGGGCTTGATCAGCCCCAGCATTTT	CASSYLGTGLDQPQHF
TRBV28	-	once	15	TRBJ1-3	TGTGCCAGCAGTACCATCAGGGGTTCAGGAAACACCATATATTTT	CASSTIRGSGNTIYF
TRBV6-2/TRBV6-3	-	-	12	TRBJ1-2	TGTGCCAGCAGTTACGGACAGTATGGCTACACCTTC	CASSYGQYGYTF
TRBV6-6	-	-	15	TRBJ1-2	TGTGCCAGCAGTAGAAAGGAGCAGACTAACTATGGCTACACCTTC	CASSRKEQTNYGYTF
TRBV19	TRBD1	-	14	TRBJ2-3	TGTGCCAGTAGTATAGCAGGGGGTATCGATACGCAGTATTTT	CASSIAGGIDTQYF
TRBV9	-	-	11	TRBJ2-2	TGTGCCAGCAGTGGAGGAGGGGAGCTGTTTTTT	CASSGGGELFF
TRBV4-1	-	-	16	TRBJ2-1	TGCGCCAGCAGCCTGGATCCGGGACTTGTTATCAATGAGCAGTTCTTC	CASSLDPGLVINEQFF
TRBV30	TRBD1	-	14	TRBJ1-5	TGTGCCTGGAGGGGGACAGGGCTTTATCAGCCCCAGCATTTT	CAWRGTGLYQPQHF
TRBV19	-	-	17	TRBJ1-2	TGTGCCAGTAGTATAGATCCGGGGAATGAGATATCGGATGGCTACACCTTC	CASSIDPGNEISDGYTF
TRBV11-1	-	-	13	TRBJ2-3	TGTGCCAGCAGCTTAGACAGGACAGATACGCAGTATTTT	CASSLDRTDTQYF
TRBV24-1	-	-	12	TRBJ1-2	TGTGCCACCAGTGAACAGGGCGATGGCTACACCTTC	CATSEQGDGYTF
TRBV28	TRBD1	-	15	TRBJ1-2	TGTGCCAGCAGTCCACAGGGGCCCGTAAACTATGGCTACACCTTC	CASSPQGPVNYGYTF
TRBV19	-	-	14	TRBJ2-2	TGTGCCAGTAGTATTTCAGGGCGCACCGGGGAGCTGTTTTTT	CASSISGRTGELFF
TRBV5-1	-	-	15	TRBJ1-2	TGCGCCAGCAGCTCTACCGGGACAAATAGCCATGGCTACACCTTC	CASSSTGTNSHGYTF
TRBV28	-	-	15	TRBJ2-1	TGTGCCAGCAGTTTTCAAACAGGGACCTACAATGAGCAGTTCTTC	CASSFQTGTYNEQFF
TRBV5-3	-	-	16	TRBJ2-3	TGTGCCAGAAGCTTGGACCTGAAGGGGCGCGCAGATACGCAGTATTTT	CARSLDLKGRADTQYF
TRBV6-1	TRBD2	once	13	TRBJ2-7	TGTGCCAGCAGTGAAACGACTAGCGGGAGGGCTTACTTC	CASSETTSGRAYF
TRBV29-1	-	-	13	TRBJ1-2	TGCAGCGTTGAAGATCTAAGGGGGTATGGCTACACCTTC	CSVEDLRGYGYTF
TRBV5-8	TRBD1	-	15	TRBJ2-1	TGTGCCAGCAGCAGACGACAGGGGCCCTACAATGAGCAGTTCTTC	CASSRRQGPYNEQFF
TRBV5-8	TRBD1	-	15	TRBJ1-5	TGTGCCAGCAGCTACCTGGGACAGCTCGATCAGCCCCAGCATTTT	CASSYLGQLDQPQHF
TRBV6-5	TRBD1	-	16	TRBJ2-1	TGTGCCAGCAGTTACCCTCGGGACAGGGTGCCCCATGAGCAGTTCTTC	CASSYPRDRVPHEQFF